The 11 T cell receptor beta chains given below trace back to one sample, sequenced in a study of blood T cell repertoires in COVID-19. Data came from immunoSEQ multiplex PCR; TCRdb stores just in-frame clones and leaves some out. Found here are some 180,000 clones, approximately 80% of them singletons; the top ten hold about 6.7%. Sequencing was done on a sample of peripheral blood. The source of these receptors is a woman between 40 and 50 years old with COVID-19, enrolled during active disease.

The V gene is TRBV4-1, the J gene TRBJ2-7; possible D gene TRBD2, 5 bases. The V end was cut by 4 bases, the J end by 1 base, with 14 bases between. The length of the CDR3 is 15 residues. From germline, CDR1 is MGHRA and CDR2 YSYEKL. The CDR3 DNA follows: TGCGCCAGCAGCCCTTGGAGTGGAGGTTCCTACGAGCAGTACTTC. It specifies CASSPWSGGSYEQYF.

The rearrangement links TRBV11-2 to TRBJ2-1; the D gene is possibly TRBD1 (6 bases). Deletions cut 1 base from V and 0 bases from J, with 10 bases between. Germline V gene data show CDR1 as SGHAT and CDR2 as FQNNGV. The length of the CDR3 is 16 residues. CDR3 sequence reads: CASSLGGQSSYNEQFF. The CDR3 DNA follows: TGTGCCAGCAGCTTAGGGGGGCAAAGCTCCTACAATGAGCAGTTCTTC.

This clone was observed a few times. The rearrangement links TRBV19 to TRBJ1-2, with D unclear. Trimming shortened V by 5 bases and J by 3 bases, and 7 bases separated the two germline ends. The CDR3 covers 12 residues. Germline V gene lookup returns CDR1 LNHDA and CDR2 SQIVND (reference sequence). CDR3 nucleotides: TGTGCCAGTAGTCCCCGGGACTATGGCTACACCTTC. It is translated as CASSPRDYGYTF.

The chain combines TRBV24-1 with TRBJ2-3; D is perhaps TRBD2 (5 bases). The length of the CDR3 is 16 residues. Germline CDR1 and CDR2: KGHDR and SFDVKD. V lost 12 bases and J 0 bases, leaving 21 bases between the germline ends. The CDR3 spells CASRPRRTGSTDTQYF. The CDR3 region has the DNA TGTGCCTCGCGGCCTCGGAGAACGGGGAGCACAGATACGCAGTATTTT.

The chain carries TRBV27 and TRBJ2-7, with D possibly matching TRBD2 (6 bases). The CDR3 has 15 residues. V lost 2 bases and J lost 4, with 15 bases in between. The V gene's germline CDR1 is MNHEY and CDR2 SMNVEV (reference sequence). In DNA, the CDR3 is TGTGCCAGCAGTTTAGAGGGAGGTGGGGGTTACGAGCAGTACTTC. As protein: CASSLEGGGGYEQYF.

On this clone itself: A junction end diverges from the germline sequence, so it may reflect a read error. This chain joins TRBV9 and TRBJ1-2; 12 bases agree with TRBD1. The germline V gene encodes CDR1 SGDLS and CDR2 YYNGEE. This CDR3 has 16 residues. CDR3 coding DNA: TGTGCCAGCAGCGTAGAGTTTGGGACAGGGGGCATCCAACATGCCTTC. It specifies CASSVEFGTGGIQHAF.

The rearrangement uses TRBV25-1 and TRBJ2-2; 8 bases are a match to TRBD1. The length of the CDR3 is 18 residues. V dropped 3 bases and J dropped 0; count of bases not matched to a gene: 9. From germline, CDR1 is MGHDK and CDR2 SYGVNS. As DNA, the CDR3 is TGTGCCAGCAGTGAGCACTCAGGGGGCATGGCGAACACCGGGGAGCTGTTTTTT. Translating it yields CASSEHSGGMANTGELFF.

The gene calls are TRBV19 and TRBJ2-7; a possible D gene is TRBD1 (6 bases). The CDR3 length is 14 residues. The germline V gene has CDR1 LNHDA and CDR2 SQIVND (reference sequence). Trimming removed 4 bases at V and 2 bases at J, with 12 bases between. The CDR3 DNA reads TGTGCCAGTAGTACAGGACAGCCCCCCTACGAGCAGTACTTC. Translation: CASSTGQPPYEQYF.

The gene calls are TRBV5-6 and TRBJ2-5; D remains ambiguous. CDR3 size: 14 residues. The V end was cut by 0 bases, the J end by 4 bases, with 10 bases between. Germline lookup yields CDR1 SGHDT and CDR2 YYEEEE. The CDR3 sequence is CASSLEGRPETQYF. CDR3 bases: TGTGCCAGCAGCTTGGAAGGCAGGCCAGAGACCCAGTACTTC.

This clone was recorded a few times. This chain uses TRBV29-1 with TRBJ1-1, with D possibly TRBD1 on 6 matching bases. The CDR3 is 13 residues long. Germline CDR1 reads SQVTM; CDR2 reads ANQGSEA. Trimming removed 0 bases at V and 5 bases at J, with 10 bases between. The CDR3 sequence: CSVEEFRGTEAFF. DNA for the CDR3: TGCAGCGTTGAAGAATTTAGGGGGACTGAAGCTTTCTTT.

The chain links TRBV7-9 to TRBJ2-1; tentatively, D is TRBD2 (5 bases). The CDR3 is 14 amino acids. CDR1 is SEHNR, CDR2 FQNEAQ, per germline (reference sequence). V was pared by 1 base and J by 15 bases, with 19 bases between. CDR3 DNA sequence: TGTGCCAGCAGCTTAGTTGGAGGTTACGGTAGAGGGTTCTTC. Amino acids: CASSLVGGYGRGFF.